This entry describes one T cell receptor beta chain. The data stem from a study of T cells in Graves' hyperthyroidism and ophthalmopathy. The source material, RNA transcripts, was used to amplify TCR beta CDR3 regions. In the first-round RT-PCR of the TCR CDR3, the HTBI primer set was used. TCRdb processed the multiplex PCR reads anew with MiXCR; each CDR3 protein has one entry. The sample consists of roughly 500,000 distinct CDR3 sequences, 20% to 25% of them appearing once. Trimming shortened V by 3 bases and J by 2 bases, and 11 bases separated the two germline ends. This CDR3 has 15 residues. CDR1 and CDR2 from the germline V gene are SGHRS and YFSETQ. It was 10 ml of fresh peripheral blood that supplied the PBMCs.

The clonotype was recovered from a woman in her 70s with Graves' ophthalmopathy. Sequencing input: blood. The V and J genes are TRBV5-1 and TRBJ2-2; D might be TRBD1 (7 bases). In nucleotides, the CDR3 is TGCGCCAGCAGCTACGGAGGGGGCAACACCGGGGAGCTGTTTTTT. Translating it yields CASSYGGGNTGELFF.